The 27 T cell receptor beta chains listed next were all sequenced from one sample in a study of OX40 agonist ivuxolimab in advanced cancers. The table came from immunoSEQ multiplex PCR; TCRdb's copy has only in-frame clones and leaves some out. The repertoire includes about 73,000 clones, approximately 79% of them detected once, and 2% to 2.5% sits in the top ten. Sequencing was performed on CD4+ or CD8+ T cells sorted from blood, taken in a trial of the OX40 agonist ivuxolimab. The receptors originated from an adult with an advanced solid tumor such as melanoma, head and neck, liver or kidney cancer.

Note on this clone: The identical CDR3 is also encoded by other nucleotide sequences in the sample. The V call is TRBV9, the J call TRBJ2-3; D is uncertain. The V gene lost 1 base and the J gene lost 5 bases, with 2 bases spanning the gap. The V gene's germline CDR1 is SGDLS and CDR2 YYNGEE. This CDR3 is 11 amino acids long. The chain's CDR3 is CASSVRDTQYF. DNA for the CDR3: TGTGCCAGCAGCGTACGAGATACGCAGTATTTT.

This chain uses TRBV10-1 with TRBJ2-2; the match to TRBD1 covers 10 bases. J lost 2 bases, V lost 6 bases, and 3 bases had no gene match. Germline lookup yields CDR1 WNHNN and CDR2 SYGVQD (reference sequence). The CDR3 loop spans 15 amino acids. CDR3 region: CASRRDRGNTGELFF. The DNA of the CDR3 is TGCGCCAGCAGGCGGGACAGGGGAAACACCGGGGAGCTGTTTTTT.

The chain combines TRBV6-1 with TRBJ1-5; TRBD1 might be the D (5 bases). The V gene's germline CDR1 is MNHNS and CDR2 SASEGT. This CDR3 is 14 amino acids long. Trimming shortened V by 2 bases and J by 4 bases, and 9 bases separated the two germline ends. The CDR3 loop reads CASSEWGGNQPQHF. CDR3 sequence (DNA): TGTGCCAGCAGTGAATGGGGGGGGAATCAGCCCCAGCATTTT.

This chain links TRBV2 with TRBJ1-3; D ambiguous. Germline V gene lookup returns CDR1 SNHLY and CDR2 FYNNEI. V was cut by 7 bases and J by 8 bases, with 9 bases left in between. This CDR3 has 11 residues. CDR3 in amino acids: CASKDEHTIYF. In DNA, the CDR3 is TGTGCCAGCAAGGACGAACACACCATATATTTT.

The chain has TRBV11-3 and TRBJ2-3, with 10 nucleotides matching TRBD1. J gave up 11 bases and V 0 bases, and 8 bases lay outside the gene matches. Germline CDR1 is SGHNT and CDR2 is YENEEA. This CDR3 spans 15 amino acids. The CDR3 sequence: CASSLDRDRGMGQYF. CDR3 in DNA: TGTGCCAGCAGCTTAGACCGGGACAGGGGTATGGGGCAGTATTTT.

The chain has TRBV11-3 and TRBJ1-1, with D unclear. The CDR3 sequence is 13 residues long. Germline loops: CDR1 SGHNT, CDR2 YENEEA. Trimming cost V 5 bases and J 2 bases, with 9 bases left between them. CDR3 bases: TGTGCCAGCAGCCTGGGAACCAACACTGAAGCTTTCTTT. Amino acids: CASSLGTNTEAFF.

The gene calls are TRBV18 and TRBJ2-1; TRBD2 is a possible D gene (5 bases). V was pared by 2 bases and J by 0 bases, with 14 bases between. Germline CDR1 reads KGHSH; CDR2 reads LQKENI. This CDR3 contains 17 residues. The CDR3 loop is CASSPFRTGSSYNEQFF. CDR3 DNA: TGTGCCAGCTCACCATTTCGGACTGGCAGCTCCTACAATGAGCAGTTCTTC.

The rearrangement uses TRBV19 and TRBJ1-5; no firm D call. The CDR3 is made up of 15 amino acids. Trimming pared 7 bases from V and 1 base from J, leaving 14 bases between. Germline V lookup: CDR1 LNHDA, CDR2 SQIVND (reference sequence). The CDR3: CASTAGIGSNQPQHF. Written as DNA, the CDR3 is TGTGCCAGTACCGCGGGAATCGGGAGCAATCAGCCCCAGCATTTT.

In DNA form, the CDR3 reads TGTGCCAGTAGTATCCCGTCCTGGGCGGGGGACACAGATACGCAGTATTTT. Amino acids: CASSIPSWAGDTDTQYF. V gene TRBV19 combines with J gene TRBJ2-3; 7 bases are a match to TRBD2. V dropped 3 bases and J dropped 2; count of bases not matched to a gene: 11. The CDR3 runs to 17 residues. Germline loops: CDR1 LNHDA, CDR2 SQIVND (reference sequence).

The chain couples TRBV29-1 to TRBJ1-2; D gene unclear. V lost 4 bases, J lost 4 bases, and 19 bases lay in between. Germline V gives CDR1 SQVTM, CDR2 ANQGSEA. The CDR3 is 15 amino acids. CDR3: CSVGRFAGRGYGYTF. As DNA, the CDR3 is TGCAGCGTTGGTAGATTTGCAGGACGGGGCTATGGCTACACCTTC.

With regard to this clone: Relative to the germline gene, one junction end is altered; a read error may explain this. The CDR3 here is CASSVGGNAEAFF. The CDR3 region has the DNA TGTGCCAGCAGCGTAGGTGGGAACGCTGAAGCTTTCTTT. This chain joins TRBV9 and TRBJ1-1; D is unclear. From germline, CDR1 is SGDLS and CDR2 YYNGEE. This CDR3 region has 13 residues. Looking up the rest from reference TRBV9 and TRBJ1-1 gives the full variable domain: DSGVTQTPKHLITATGQRVTLRCSPRSGDLSVYWYQQSLDQGLQFLIQYYNGEERAKGNILERFSAQQFPDLHSELNLSSLELGDSALYFCASSVGGNAEAFFGQGTRLTVV.

V gene TRBV7-9 combines with J gene TRBJ2-7; possibly TRBD1 for D (6 bases). The CDR3 has 15 amino acids. Trimming pared 5 bases from V and 6 bases from J, leaving 20 bases between. The V gene's germline CDR1 is SEHNR and CDR2 FQNEAQ (reference sequence). CDR3 in amino acids: CASSRWPGQFSEQYF. In DNA form, the CDR3 reads TGTGCCAGCAGCCGTTGGCCGGGACAATTCTCCGAGCAGTACTTC.

The rearrangement uses TRBV4-2 and TRBJ2-2; 11 bases map to TRBD2. CDR1 LGHNA and CDR2 YNFKEQ come from the germline V gene. The CDR3 contains 17 residues. After removal of 0 bases from V and 7 bases from J, the junction contained 7 bases not matched to a gene. The CDR3 loop is CASSQDIAGGRGGELFF. CDR3 DNA sequence: TGTGCCAGCAGCCAAGATATAGCGGGGGGGCGAGGCGGGGAGCTGTTTTTT.

This rearrangement joins TRBV10-3 to TRBJ2-7, with 11 positions matching TRBD1. Germline V gene sequence: CDR1 ENHRY, CDR2 SYGVKD. Germline trimming cut 6 bases from V and 6 bases from J; bases unmatched to any gene: 7. The CDR3 covers 14 residues. The CDR3 sequence: CAISLLGTGGEQYF. CDR3 nucleotides: TGTGCCATCAGCCTACTCGGGACAGGGGGCGAGCAGTACTTC.

V is TRBV19 and J is TRBJ1-3, with D tentatively TRBD1 (6 bases). Germline V lookup: CDR1 LNHDA, CDR2 SQIVND (reference sequence). The CDR3 consists of 14 residues. Trimming removed 5 bases at V and 4 bases at J, with 12 bases between. Here the CDR3 DNA reads TGTGCCAGTAGTTCCAGGGGTTACGGAAACACCATATATTTT. Protein: CASSSRGYGNTIYF.

This rearrangement joins TRBV5-1 to TRBJ2-7, with 10 nucleotides matching TRBD1. The CDR3 loop spans 15 amino acids. The germline gives CDR1 SGHRS, CDR2 YFSETQ. V was pared by 4 bases and J by 4 bases, with 8 bases of the junction left unmatched. The CDR3 protein is CASSLGTGDGYEQYF. CDR3 bases: TGCGCCAGCAGCCTAGGGACAGGGGATGGTTACGAGCAGTACTTC.

Of note for this clone: Other DNA sequences in this specimen translate into the identical CDR3. CDR3 residues: CASSLGQGIPLYGYTF. The CDR3 DNA is TGCGCCAGCAGCTTGGGACAGGGGATCCCCCTCTATGGCTACACCTTC. This chain connects TRBV5-1 to TRBJ1-2, with 8 bases fitting TRBD1. Germline CDR1 reads SGHRS; CDR2 reads YFSETQ. The length of the CDR3 is 16 residues. With 0 bases clipped from V and 4 bases from J, the junction kept 8 bases outside the gene matches.

CDR3 sequence reads: CASSRLDSLDSNQPQHF. In DNA form, the CDR3 reads TGTGCCAGCAGCCGCCTCGACAGCCTAGATAGCAATCAGCCCCAGCATTTT. This sequence joins TRBV28 and TRBJ1-5; possibly TRBD1 for D (5 bases). Germline-derived CDR1 and CDR2 are MDHEN and SYDVKM. The CDR3 length is 17 residues. V was clipped by 6 bases and J by 0 bases, with 18 bases between them.

V is TRBV21-1 and J is TRBJ2-1; TRBD1 was called by the table and not checked on the DNA. TRBV21-1 is an annotated pseudogene. The CDR3 covers 19 residues. Here the CDR3 reads CASSKGQRQGARRYNEQFF. The CDR3 nucleotides are TGTGCCAGCAGCAAAGGCCAGAGACAGGGGGCAAGAAGATACAATGAGCAGTTCTTC.

The chain employs TRBV29-1 and TRBJ2-7; 7 positions match TRBD1. The V and J ends lost 6 bases and 3 bases, in that order; junction bases with no gene match: 11. This CDR3 is built from 14 residues. The germline V gene has CDR1 SQVTM and CDR2 ANQGSEA. The CDR3 nucleotides are TGCAGCGTGGGCAGGAGAGGGACAGACTACGAGCAGTACTTC. Encoded protein: CSVGRRGTDYEQYF.

This chain connects TRBV18 to TRBJ1-4; D uncertain. CDR1 KGHSH and CDR2 LQKENI come from the germline V gene. The V end lost 0 bases, the J end lost 6 bases, and 14 bases lay between the germline ends. This CDR3 spans 16 amino acids. CDR3 sequence reads: CASSPPRRGLYEKLFF. The DNA of the CDR3 is TGTGCCAGCTCACCACCGAGGCGCGGCCTCTATGAAAAACTGTTTTTT.

The J gene is TRBJ1-6, the V gene TRBV4-2, with unresolved D. Trimming pared 1 base from V and 7 bases from J, leaving 8 bases between. The V gene's germline CDR1 is LGHNA and CDR2 YNFKEQ. The CDR3 consists of 14 residues. The CDR3 sequence is CASSQGLENSPLHF. In DNA, the CDR3 is TGTGCCAGCAGCCAAGGCCTAGAGAATTCACCCCTCCACTTT.

V gene TRBV6-5 combines with J gene TRBJ1-1; D is uncertain. From germline, CDR1 is MNHEY and CDR2 SVGAGI. V shed 9 bases and J shed 4 bases, with 15 bases lying between them. The CDR3 extends over 13 amino acids. The CDR3 here is CASISGEGTEAFF. For the CDR3, the DNA is TGTGCCAGTATAAGTGGGGAAGGCACTGAAGCTTTCTTT.

The chain has TRBV7-9 and TRBJ2-3; 8 positions agree with TRBD1. In germline, CDR1 is SEHNR, CDR2 FQNEAQ (reference sequence). This CDR3 has 18 residues. V shed 10 bases and J 8 bases; nucleotides not matched to a gene: 26. CDR3 sequence: CATKPRGASDRVRGTQYF. In DNA, the CDR3 is TGTGCCACCAAACCCAGGGGCGCCTCGGACAGGGTCAGGGGTACGCAGTATTTT.

J is TRBJ2-3 and V is TRBV5-1, with TRBD2 identical over 8 bases. The germline CDR1 and CDR2 sequences are SGHRS and YFSETQ. CDR3 length: 15 residues. V was pared by 1 base and J by 2 bases, with 3 bases of the junction left unmatched. CDR3 in amino acids: CASSLTSGYTDTQYF. The CDR3 DNA is TGCGCCAGCAGCTTGACTAGCGGATACACAGATACGCAGTATTTT.

The V gene is TRBV5-1, the J gene TRBJ2-2; D is possibly TRBD1 (6 bases). V lost 4 bases and J 1 base, leaving 8 bases between the germline ends. Per germline, CDR1 SGHRS and CDR2 YFSETQ. This CDR3 contains 14 residues. Written as DNA, the CDR3 is TGCGCCAGCAGCCCGGGACAGAACACCGGGGAGCTGTTTTTT. It specifies CASSPGQNTGELFF. The full variable domain, rest sourced from reference TRBV5-1 and TRBJ2-2, is KAGVTQTPRYLIKTRGQQVTLSCSPISGHRSVSWYQQTPGQGLQFLFEYFSETQRNKGNFPGRFSGRQFSNSRSEMNVSTLELGDSALYLCASSPGQNTGELFFGEGSRLTVL.

This clone was observed a few times. This rearrangement joins TRBV20-1 to TRBJ1-1; D remains unclear. The germline CDR1 and CDR2 sequences are DFQATT and SNEGSKA (reference sequence). V lost 3 bases, J lost 2 bases, and 4 bases lay in between. The CDR3 contains 11 residues. CDR3 region: CSASRNTEAFF. In DNA, the CDR3 is TGCAGTGCTAGCCGCAACACTGAAGCTTTCTTT.